This T cell receptor (beta chain) was documented in a study of cytomegalovirus exposure and HLA in healthy donors. A multiplex PCR was run with 60 Vbeta primers and 13 Jbeta primers. The repertoire was sequenced with immunoSEQ multiplex PCR; TCRdb's copy has only in-frame clones and lacks some. The sample has around 150,000 clones, 77% seen once; the top ten hold roughly 7.3%. Notes on the study in general: CMV serostatus alone was available as immune exposure information.

This clone was counted only a few times. No antigen is known for it. V was pared by 1 base and J by 4 bases, with 5 bases of the junction left unmatched. CDR3 length equals 15 residues. Germline V gene lookup returns CDR1 LGHNA and CDR2 YNFKEQ. The chain couples TRBV4-2 to TRBJ1-2, with 8 bases lining up with TRBD1. This receptor was obtained from a male donor in good health and CMV-seropositive. Material for sequencing was PBMCs. In DNA, the CDR3 is TGTGCCAGCAGCCAAGGGGACAGGAGTCCCTATGGCTACACCTTC. Amino acids: CASSQGDRSPYGYTF.